This entry concerns a single T cell receptor beta chain. Its antigen remains unknown. These data belong to a study of lymphopenia after photon versus proton radiotherapy. General observations from the study: A bigger post-nadir fall in TCR diversity correlated inversely with survival time in deceased patients.

CDR3 length: 19 amino acids. CDR1 and CDR2 from the germline V gene are LGHNA and YSLEER. V lost 2 bases and J 4 bases, leaving 24 bases between the germline ends. Sequencing was performed with immunoSEQ multiplex PCR; in TCRdb, only in-frame clones are kept and a portion is missing. The data show tens of thousands of clones, 80% to 90% seen once. The V and J genes are TRBV4-3 and TRBJ2-1; maybe TRBD2 (6 bases). This sample comprised peripheral blood, obtained from a patient treated with proton-based radiotherapy. This receptor was obtained from a woman in her fifties or sixties with cholangiocarcinoma. Some clones in this sample may be carry-over from other donors' samples. The CDR3 nucleotides are TGCGCCAGCAGCCAAAGATATGCCGGGTGGGTAGCGGAATACAATGAGCAGTTCTTC. This encodes CASSQRYAGWVAEYNEQFF.